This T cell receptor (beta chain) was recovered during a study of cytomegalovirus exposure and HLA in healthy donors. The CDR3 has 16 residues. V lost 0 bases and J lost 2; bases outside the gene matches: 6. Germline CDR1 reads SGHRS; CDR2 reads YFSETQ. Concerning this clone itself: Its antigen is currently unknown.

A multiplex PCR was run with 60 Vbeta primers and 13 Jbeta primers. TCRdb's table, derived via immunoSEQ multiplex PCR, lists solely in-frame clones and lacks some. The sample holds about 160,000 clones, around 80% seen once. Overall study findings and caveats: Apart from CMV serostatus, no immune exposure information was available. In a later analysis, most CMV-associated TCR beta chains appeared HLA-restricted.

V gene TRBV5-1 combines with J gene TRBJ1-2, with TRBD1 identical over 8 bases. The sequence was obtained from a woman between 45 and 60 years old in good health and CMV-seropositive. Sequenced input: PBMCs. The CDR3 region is CASSLGQGAQNYGYTF. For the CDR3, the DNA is TGCGCCAGCAGCTTGGGGCAGGGGGCGCAAAACTATGGCTACACCTTC. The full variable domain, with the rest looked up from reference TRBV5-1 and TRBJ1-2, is KAGVTQTPRYLIKTRGQQVTLSCSPISGHRSVSWYQQTPGQGLQFLFEYFSETQRNKGNFPGRFSGRQFSNSRSEMNVSTLELGDSALYLCASSLGQGAQNYGYTFGSGTRLTVV.